A single sample gave rise to the 28 T cell receptor beta chains below, sequenced in a study of CD8 T cells in ankylosing spondylitis. TCRdb reprocessed the 5' RACE reads via MiXCR and lists one record per CDR3 protein. Of some 220,000 distinct CDR3 sequences in the sample, roughly a tenth are singletons; the top ten hold 2.6%. Sequencing input: blood, either unsorted or a sorted T cell fraction (not recorded which). These receptors all stem from a male donor with ankylosing spondylitis or in good health (not recorded which).

This clonotype came up many times. The V and J genes are TRBV20-1 and TRBJ2-1, with 7 bases fitting TRBD2. Germline V lookup: CDR1 DFQATT, CDR2 SNEGSKA (reference sequence). The CDR3 has 15 amino acids. Trimming at V came to 0 bases and at J to 6 bases, leaving 8 bases not matched to a gene. The CDR3 protein is CSARESAGVGNEQFF. CDR3 sequence (DNA): TGCAGTGCTAGAGAGAGTGCGGGAGTAGGCAATGAGCAGTTCTTC.

The rearrangement links TRBV11-2 to TRBJ2-1, with 10 bases lining up with TRBD2. V dropped 2 bases and J dropped 9; count of bases not matched to a gene: 13. Germline V gene data show CDR1 as SGHAT and CDR2 as FQNNGV. The CDR3 extends over 17 amino acids. The CDR3 here is CASSLSFGTSAFFEQFF. The CDR3, as DNA: TGTGCCAGCAGCTTATCCTTCGGGACTAGCGCCTTCTTTGAGCAGTTCTTC.

Remarks on this clonotype: The junction departs from the called germline gene at one end, perhaps through a read error. The chain is built from TRBV11-3 and TRBJ2-3; possible D gene TRBD2, 6 bases. This CDR3 spans 15 amino acids. Germline CDR1 is SGHNT and CDR2 is YENEEA. The CDR3, as DNA: TGTGCCAGCAGCTCCGGGACTTCTATAAGAGATATGCAGTATTTT. It specifies CASSSGTSIRDMQYF.

This clonotype was observed at least ten times. The chain carries TRBV20-1 and TRBJ1-1; D is undetermined. The CDR3 contains 13 residues. The germline CDR1 and CDR2 sequences are DFQATT and SNEGSKA (reference sequence). V lost 0 bases and J lost 0, with 5 bases in between. The CDR3, as DNA: TGCAGTGCTAGAGACGGGGTGAACACTGAAGCTTTCTTT. It encodes CSARDGVNTEAFF.

This clonotype was detected only a few times. The CDR3 DNA reads as TGCAGCGTGGCTCAAGGACAGGGGGCAGCGGGCTACACCTTC. Its translation: CSVAQGQGAAGYTF. This chain uses TRBV29-1 with TRBJ1-2; 11 bases align to TRBD1. The CDR3 sequence is 14 residues long. The V gene end was trimmed by 6 bases and the J gene end by 8 bases; junction bases not matched to a gene: 11. From germline, CDR1 is SQVTM and CDR2 ANQGSEA.

This clonotype has at least ten counts. The V and J genes are TRBV5-6 and TRBJ1-2; D is ambiguous. The CDR3 extends over 14 amino acids. The germline gives CDR1 SGHDT, CDR2 YYEEEE. The V and J ends lost 1 base and 2 bases respectively, with 9 bases between them. The CDR3 region has the DNA TGTGCCAGCAGCTTGTCTCCGGGCAACTATGGCTACACCTTC. Protein sequence: CASSLSPGNYGYTF.

This clonotype occurred many times. The chain uses TRBV7-8 and TRBJ2-3; 12 nucleotides match TRBD2. The V gene end was trimmed by 4 bases and the J gene end by 1 base; junction bases not matched to a gene: 6. The CDR3 spans 17 residues. The germline gives CDR1 SGHVS, CDR2 FQNEAQ. The CDR3 spells CASSSYRTSGGTDTQYF. The CDR3 DNA sequence: TGTGCCAGCAGCTCCTACCGGACTAGCGGGGGCACAGATACGCAGTATTTT.

This clonotype has a count of ten or more. This rearrangement joins TRBV3-1 to TRBJ2-1; 11 bases line up with TRBD2. V dropped 3 bases and J dropped 5; count of bases not matched to a gene: 6. Germline V lookup: CDR1 LGHDT, CDR2 YNNKEL (reference sequence). There are 16 residues in the CDR3. This chain's CDR3 is CASSHITSGSHNEQFF. Here the CDR3 DNA reads TGTGCCAGCAGCCATATTACTAGCGGGAGCCACAATGAGCAGTTCTTC.

This clonotype was counted many times. One end of the junction does not line up with germline, which may come from a read error. The V call is TRBV20-1, the J call TRBJ2-1; 9 bases are shared with TRBD2. Germline V CDR1 and CDR2: DFQATT, SNEGSKA (reference sequence). The length of the CDR3 is 14 residues. The DNA for the CDR3 is TGCAGTGCCGTTAGCGGGAGTTTCAGGAATGAGCAGCCCTTC. Residues: CSAVSGSFRNEQPF.

In its sample, this clonotype was seen many times. The rearrangement uses TRBV6-1 and TRBJ2-5; weak D call: TRBD2 (5 bases). V was cut by 1 base and J by 5 bases, with 11 bases left in between. This CDR3 has 14 residues. Germline loops: CDR1 MNHNS, CDR2 SASEGT. In DNA, the CDR3 is TGTGCCAGCAGTGAAGTCCGGGGAGCGGAGACCCAGTACTTC. Translation gives CASSEVRGAETQYF.

The chain uses TRBV29-1 and TRBJ2-7; TRBD1 might be the D (5 bases). CDR1 and CDR2 (germline): SQVTM, ANQGSEA. Trimming left V 3 bases short and J 6 bases short, with 9 bases between. The CDR3 covers 11 residues. Written as DNA, the CDR3 is TGCAGCGTTGATACAGGACCCGAGCAGTACTTC. It yields the protein CSVDTGPEQYF.

The chain links TRBV27 to TRBJ2-1, with TRBD2 as a possible D gene (6 bases). The V gene's germline CDR1 is MNHEY and CDR2 SMNVEV (reference sequence). The V end was cut by 6 bases, the J end by 9 bases, with 6 bases between. The CDR3 sequence is 10 residues long. The CDR3: CASRGLEQFF. Written as DNA, the CDR3 is TGTGCCAGCAGGGGACTTGAGCAGTTCTTC.

This clonotype came up many times. The chain employs TRBV12-3 or TRBV12-4 and TRBJ2-2; TRBD2 might be the D (7 bases). The V end was cut by 8 bases, the J end by 6 bases, with 16 bases between. CDR3 length equals 14 residues. The CDR3 DNA reads TGTGCCAGCCGAGGAGGGGGGGGCGCCGGGGAGCTGTTTTTT. It translates to CASRGGGGAGELFF.

This clonotype was seen at least ten times. The V gene is TRBV12-3 or TRBV12-4, the J gene TRBJ2-2; no reliable D call. This CDR3 spans 11 amino acids. V was trimmed by 8 bases and J by 6 bases, leaving 7 bases between them. CDR3 residues: CASPYAGELFF. CDR3 DNA: TGTGCCAGCCCTTATGCCGGGGAGCTGTTTTTT.

This clonotype has a count of ten or more. The chain carries TRBV9 and TRBJ2-3; D gene uncertain. Germline V gives CDR1 SGDLS, CDR2 YYNGEE. The CDR3 has 10 residues. V was pared by 7 bases and J by 8 bases, with 8 bases between. The DNA for the CDR3 is TGTGCCAGCGGTTCCCCTACGCAGTATTTT. As protein: CASGSPTQYF.

This clonotype was observed many times. The CDR3 DNA sequence: TGCGCCAGCAGCCCGGACAATAGCTACGAGCAGTACTTC. It specifies CASSPDNSYEQYF. The gene calls are TRBV5-1 and TRBJ2-7, with D possibly being TRBD1 (5 bases). Trimming removed 4 bases at V and 3 bases at J, with 11 bases between. The CDR3 is 13 amino acids. Germline V gives CDR1 SGHRS, CDR2 YFSETQ.

This clonotype was observed many times. This sequence joins TRBV2 and TRBJ1-2, with a possible D match to TRBD1 (5 bases). The germline V and J ends were trimmed by 2 bases and 2 bases, with 9 bases remaining between them. The germline V gene has CDR1 SNHLY and CDR2 FYNNEI. The CDR3 spans 14 residues. The CDR3 DNA reads TGTGCCAGCAGTGAATGGGAGGGGAACTATGGCTACACCTTC. As protein: CASSEWEGNYGYTF.

This clonotype was seen at least ten times. The chain links TRBV21-1 to TRBJ1-1; the table names TRBD1, a call not compared with the DNA. TRBV21-1 is a pseudogene locus. CDR3 size: 14 residues. As DNA, the CDR3 is TGTGCCAGCATCCCCGGGCAGAAGAACACTGAAGCTTTCTTT. It yields the protein CASIPGQKNTEAFF.

For this clonotype: Just one base apart from a much larger clone, this may be a read error. The rearrangement links TRBV2 to TRBJ1-1; unclear D gene. Germline CDR1 SNHLY, CDR2 FYNNEI. The V gene lost 5 bases and the J gene lost 2 bases, with 12 bases spanning the gap. The CDR3 runs to 14 residues. CDR3 coding DNA: TGTGCCAGCAGTTCGATAGGCCGCAACACTGAAGCTTTCTTT. As protein: CASSSIGRNTEAFF.

The V and J genes are TRBV5-1 and TRBJ2-2; TRBD1 matches 8 bases. Germline CDR1 is SGHRS and CDR2 is YFSETQ. This CDR3 spans 17 amino acids. Unmatched junction bases numbered 14, after V lost 4 bases and J lost 6 bases. The CDR3 protein is CASSGILQGVNAGELFF. DNA of the CDR3: TGCGCCAGCAGCGGAATCTTACAGGGGGTCAACGCCGGGGAGCTGTTTTTT.

This clonotype was recorded many times. This chain uses TRBV5-1 with TRBJ2-5; D not resolved. The germline gives CDR1 SGHRS, CDR2 YFSETQ. The CDR3 has 13 amino acids. Trimming pared 1 base from V and 5 bases from J, leaving 9 bases between. The CDR3 sequence: CASSLNTEETQYF. The DNA of the CDR3 is TGCGCCAGCAGCTTGAACACAGAGGAGACCCAGTACTTC.

V is TRBV18 and J is TRBJ2-3; TRBD1 is a possible D gene (5 bases). This CDR3 has 15 amino acids. Germline V gene sequence: CDR1 KGHSH, CDR2 LQKENI. V was trimmed by 0 bases and J by 0 bases, leaving 7 bases between them. The CDR3 protein is CASSPPGASTDTQYF. The CDR3, as DNA: TGTGCCAGCTCACCACCAGGGGCGAGCACAGATACGCAGTATTTT.

This clonotype was counted only a few times. The gene calls are TRBV6-1 and TRBJ1-1; D gene unclear. V gave up 7 bases and J gave up 4 bases, with 22 bases separating them. Germline CDR1 and CDR2: MNHNS and SASEGT. The length of the CDR3 is 16 residues. This CDR3 is CASTSRLLGGRTEAFF. The CDR3 DNA is TGTGCCAGCACCTCGCGCCTTCTGGGTGGGCGCACTGAAGCTTTCTTT.

This clonotype was counted only a few times. V and J are TRBV7-2 and TRBJ1-1; possible D gene TRBD1, 5 bases. The V gene lost 5 bases and the J gene lost 6 bases, with 16 bases spanning the gap. The germline gives CDR1 SGHTA, CDR2 FQGNSA. The CDR3 sequence is 14 residues long. The CDR3 DNA reads as TGTGCCAGCAGCCTCCCACAGGTTTTTCCTGAAGCTTTCTTT. Translating gives CASSLPQVFPEAFF. Looking up the rest from reference TRBV7-2 and TRBJ1-1 gives the full variable domain: GAGVSQSPSNKVTEKGKDVELRCDPISGHTALYWYRQSLGQGLEFLIYFQGNSAPDKSGLPSDRFSAERTGGSVSTLTIQRTQQEDSAVYLCASSLPQVFPEAFFGQGTRLTVV.

This clonotype was recorded at least ten times. The genes are TRBV10-3 and TRBJ2-7, with TRBD1 identical over 8 bases. This CDR3 spans 15 amino acids. CDR1 ENHRY and CDR2 SYGVKD come from the germline V gene. Losses at the gene ends were 7 bases for V and 0 bases for J; bases not matched to a gene: 8. The CDR3 coding sequence is TGTGCCATCAAGGAGGACAGGGCGAGCTCCTACGAGCAGTACTTC. Its protein product is CAIKEDRASSYEQYF.

This clonotype was observed many times. CDR3 nucleotides: TGTGCCAGCAGCCATGGGGGTCTTTCGGGCTACTCCTACGAGCAGTACTTC. Protein sequence: CASSHGGLSGYSYEQYF. The chain combines TRBV3-1 with TRBJ2-7; either TRBD1 or TRBD2 may fit D (5 bases each). Trimming removed 3 bases at V and 0 bases at J, with 18 bases between. Looked up from germline, CDR1 is LGHDT and CDR2 is YNNKEL (reference sequence). The CDR3 extends over 17 amino acids.

This clonotype was seen a handful of times. The rearrangement links TRBV4-1 to TRBJ2-1; 9 nucleotides line up with TRBD2. Germline V CDR1 and CDR2: MGHRA, YSYEKL. The V segment lost 0 bases and the J segment 10 bases; nucleotides outside the gene matches: 4. This CDR3 comprises 14 residues. The CDR3 bases are TGCGCCAGCAGCCAAGAGTGGCTAGCGGGGGAGCAGTTCTTC. It is translated as CASSQEWLAGEQFF.

This clonotype came up a few times. The chain couples TRBV29-1 to TRBJ2-2; D is possibly TRBD1 (5 bases). The CDR3 consists of 11 residues. Trimming left V 6 bases short and J 8 bases short, with 10 bases between. Per germline, CDR1 SQVTM and CDR2 ANQGSEA. In nucleotides, the CDR3 is TGCAGCGTCTCCAGGGTAGGGGAGCTGTTTTTT. Its protein product is CSVSRVGELFF.